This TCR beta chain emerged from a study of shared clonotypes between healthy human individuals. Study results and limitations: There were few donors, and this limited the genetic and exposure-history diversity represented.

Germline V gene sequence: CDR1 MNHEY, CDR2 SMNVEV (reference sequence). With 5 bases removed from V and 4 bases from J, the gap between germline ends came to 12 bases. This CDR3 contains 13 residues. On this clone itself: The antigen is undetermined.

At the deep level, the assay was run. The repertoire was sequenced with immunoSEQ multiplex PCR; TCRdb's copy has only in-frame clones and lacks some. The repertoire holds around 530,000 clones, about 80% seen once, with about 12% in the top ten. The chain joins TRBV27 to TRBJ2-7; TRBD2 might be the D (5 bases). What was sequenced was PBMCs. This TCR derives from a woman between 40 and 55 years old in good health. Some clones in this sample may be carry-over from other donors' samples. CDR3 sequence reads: CASSPLAGYEQYF. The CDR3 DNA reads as TGTGCCAGCAGTCCCCTAGCCGGATACGAGCAGTACTTC.